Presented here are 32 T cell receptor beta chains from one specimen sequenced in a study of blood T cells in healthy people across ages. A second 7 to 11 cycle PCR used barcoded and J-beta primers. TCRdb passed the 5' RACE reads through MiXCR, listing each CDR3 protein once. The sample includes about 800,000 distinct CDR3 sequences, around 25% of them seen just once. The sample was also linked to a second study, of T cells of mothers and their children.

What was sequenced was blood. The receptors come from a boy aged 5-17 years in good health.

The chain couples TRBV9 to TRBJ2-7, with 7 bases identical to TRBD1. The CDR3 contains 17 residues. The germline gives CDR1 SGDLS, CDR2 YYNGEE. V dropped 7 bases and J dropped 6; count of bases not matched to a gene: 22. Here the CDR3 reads CASGSSTPGQVPCEQYF. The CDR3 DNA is TGTGCCAGCGGTTCGTCCACACCAGGACAGGTGCCGTGCGAGCAGTACTTC.

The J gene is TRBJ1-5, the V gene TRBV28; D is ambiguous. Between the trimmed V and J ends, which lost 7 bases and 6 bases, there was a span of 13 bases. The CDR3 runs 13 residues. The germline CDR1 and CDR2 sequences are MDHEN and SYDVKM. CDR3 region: CASTHLDSQPQHF. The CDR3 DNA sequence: TGTGCCAGCACCCATCTGGATAGTCAGCCCCAGCATTTT.

CDR3: CASSLMAGTAYEQYF. In DNA, the CDR3 is TGTGCCAGCAGCTTAATGGCTGGAACCGCCTACGAGCAGTACTTC. The V and J genes are TRBV7-3 and TRBJ2-7; unclear D gene. Germline V lookup: CDR1 SGHTA, CDR2 FQGTGA. The CDR3 has 15 residues. Trimming removed 1 base at V and 2 bases at J, with 12 bases between.

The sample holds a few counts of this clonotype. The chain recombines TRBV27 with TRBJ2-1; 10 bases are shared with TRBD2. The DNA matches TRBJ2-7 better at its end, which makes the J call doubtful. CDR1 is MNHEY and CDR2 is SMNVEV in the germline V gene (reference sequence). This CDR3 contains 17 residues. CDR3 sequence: CASSPLVWTSGLYEQYF. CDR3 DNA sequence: TGTGCCAGCAGTCCCCTGGTATGGACTAGCGGTCTCTACGAGCAGTACTTC.

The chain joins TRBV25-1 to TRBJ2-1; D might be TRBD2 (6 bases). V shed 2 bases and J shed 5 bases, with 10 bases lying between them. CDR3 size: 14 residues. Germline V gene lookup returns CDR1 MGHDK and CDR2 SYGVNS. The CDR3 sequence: CASSETGVHNEQFF. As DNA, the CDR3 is TGTGCCAGCAGTGAAACGGGAGTCCACAATGAGCAGTTCTTC.

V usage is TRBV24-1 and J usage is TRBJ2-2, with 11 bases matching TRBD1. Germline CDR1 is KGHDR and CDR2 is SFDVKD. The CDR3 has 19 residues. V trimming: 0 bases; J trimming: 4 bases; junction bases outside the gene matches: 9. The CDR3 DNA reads TGTGCCACCAGTGATTTGTGGACAGGGGGCATCGTGGGCACCGGGGAGCTGTTTTTT. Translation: CATSDLWTGGIVGTGELFF.

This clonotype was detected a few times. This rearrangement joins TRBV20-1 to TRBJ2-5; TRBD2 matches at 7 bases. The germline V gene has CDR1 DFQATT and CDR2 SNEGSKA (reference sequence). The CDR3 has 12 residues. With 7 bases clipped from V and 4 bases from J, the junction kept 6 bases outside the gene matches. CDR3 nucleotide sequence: TGCAGTGGGGGAGGGGATGGAGAGACCCAGTACTTC. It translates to CSGGGDGETQYF.

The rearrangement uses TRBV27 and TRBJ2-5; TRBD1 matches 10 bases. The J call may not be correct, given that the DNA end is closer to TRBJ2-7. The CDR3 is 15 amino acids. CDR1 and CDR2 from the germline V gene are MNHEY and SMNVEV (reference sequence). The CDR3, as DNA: TGTGCCAGCAGGCTCTTCGGGACAGGGGTAGACGAGCAGTACTTC. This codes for CASRLFGTGVDEQYF.

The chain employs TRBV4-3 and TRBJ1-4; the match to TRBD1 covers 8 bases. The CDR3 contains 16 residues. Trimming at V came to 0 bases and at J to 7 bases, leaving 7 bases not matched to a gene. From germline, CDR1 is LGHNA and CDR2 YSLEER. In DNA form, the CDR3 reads TGCGCCAGCAGCCAAGACGGGGGGACAGGAGGTGAAAAACTGTTTTTT. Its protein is CASSQDGGTGGEKLFF.

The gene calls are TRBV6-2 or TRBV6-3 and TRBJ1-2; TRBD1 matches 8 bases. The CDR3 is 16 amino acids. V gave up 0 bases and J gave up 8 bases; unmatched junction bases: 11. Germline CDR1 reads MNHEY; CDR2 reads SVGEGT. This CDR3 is CASSYSPTGVSQGYTF. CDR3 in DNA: TGTGCCAGCAGTTACTCCCCGACAGGGGTAAGCCAGGGCTACACCTTC.

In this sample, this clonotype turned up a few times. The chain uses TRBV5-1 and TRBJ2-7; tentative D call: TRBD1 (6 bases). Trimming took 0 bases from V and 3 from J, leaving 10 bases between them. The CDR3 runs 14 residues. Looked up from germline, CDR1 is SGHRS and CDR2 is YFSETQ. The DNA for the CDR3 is TGCGCCAGCAGCTTGGACGGCAGGGGCTACGAGCAGTACTTC. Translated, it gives CASSLDGRGYEQYF.

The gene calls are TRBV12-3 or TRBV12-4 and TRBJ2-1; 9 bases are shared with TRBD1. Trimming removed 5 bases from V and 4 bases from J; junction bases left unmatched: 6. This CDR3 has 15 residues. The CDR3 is CASSTRDREYNEQFF. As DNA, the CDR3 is TGTGCCAGCAGTACCAGGGACAGGGAATACAATGAGCAGTTCTTC.

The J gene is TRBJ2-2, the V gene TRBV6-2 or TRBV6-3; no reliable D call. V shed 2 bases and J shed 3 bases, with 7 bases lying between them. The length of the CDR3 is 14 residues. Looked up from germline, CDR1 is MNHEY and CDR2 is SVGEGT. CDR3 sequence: CASSYRDDTGELFF. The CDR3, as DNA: TGTGCCAGCAGTTACAGGGATGACACCGGGGAGCTGTTTTTT.

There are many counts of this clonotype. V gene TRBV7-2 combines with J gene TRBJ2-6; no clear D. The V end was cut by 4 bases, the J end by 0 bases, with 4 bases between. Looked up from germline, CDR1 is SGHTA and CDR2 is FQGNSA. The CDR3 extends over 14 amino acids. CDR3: CASSSFSGANVLTF. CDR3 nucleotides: TGTGCCAGCAGCTCATTCTCTGGGGCCAACGTCCTGACTTTC.

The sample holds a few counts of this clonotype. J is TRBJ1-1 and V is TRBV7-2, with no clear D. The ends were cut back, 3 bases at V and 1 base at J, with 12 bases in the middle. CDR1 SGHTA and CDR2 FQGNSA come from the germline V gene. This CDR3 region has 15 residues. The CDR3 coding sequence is TGTGCCAGCAGCTTTTACAGAAGCTCGAACACTGAAGCTTTCTTT. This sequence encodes CASSFYRSSNTEAFF.

CDR3 amino acids: CATSADRGEKLFF. The CDR3 DNA reads TGTGCCACCAGTGCGGACAGGGGTGAAAAACTGTTTTTT. V and J are TRBV24-1 and TRBJ1-4; TRBD1 matches at 9 bases. V trimming: 5 bases; J trimming: 7 bases; junction bases outside the gene matches: 1. This CDR3 region has 13 residues. CDR1 is KGHDR and CDR2 is SFDVKD in the germline V gene.

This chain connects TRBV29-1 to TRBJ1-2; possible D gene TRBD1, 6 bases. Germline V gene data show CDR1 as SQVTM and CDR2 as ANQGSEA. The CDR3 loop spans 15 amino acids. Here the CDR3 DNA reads TGCAGAGTGGACCAGGGCGGACAGCAGAACTATGGCTACACCTTC. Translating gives CRVDQGGQQNYGYTF.

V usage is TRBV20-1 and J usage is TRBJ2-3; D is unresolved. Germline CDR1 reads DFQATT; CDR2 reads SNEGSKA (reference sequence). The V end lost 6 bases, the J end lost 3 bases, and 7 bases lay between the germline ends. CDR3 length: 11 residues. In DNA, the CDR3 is TGCAGTGCCGCCGGGACAGATACGCAGTATTTT. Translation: CSAAGTDTQYF.

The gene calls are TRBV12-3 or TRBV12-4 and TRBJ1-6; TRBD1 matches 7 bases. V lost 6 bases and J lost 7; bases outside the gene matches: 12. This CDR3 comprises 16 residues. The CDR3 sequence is CASRKTGTALNSPLHF. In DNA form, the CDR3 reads TGTGCCAGCAGAAAAACGGGGACAGCTTTAAATTCACCCCTCCACTTT.

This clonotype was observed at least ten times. The CDR3 DNA reads as TGTGCCAGCAGGCCTAGCGTGACCTACGAGCAGTACTTC. Translated: CASRPSVTYEQYF. The chain employs TRBV25-1 and TRBJ2-7; D is perhaps TRBD2 (6 bases). This CDR3 region has 13 residues. Trimming took 6 bases from V and 2 from J, leaving 11 bases between them. Germline V lookup: CDR1 MGHDK, CDR2 SYGVNS.

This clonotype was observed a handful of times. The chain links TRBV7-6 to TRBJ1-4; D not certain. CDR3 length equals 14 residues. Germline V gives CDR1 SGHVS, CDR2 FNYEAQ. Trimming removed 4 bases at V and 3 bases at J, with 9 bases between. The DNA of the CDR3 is TGTGCCAGCAGCTCGGACGGTGCTAATGAAAAACTGTTTTTT. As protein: CASSSDGANEKLFF.

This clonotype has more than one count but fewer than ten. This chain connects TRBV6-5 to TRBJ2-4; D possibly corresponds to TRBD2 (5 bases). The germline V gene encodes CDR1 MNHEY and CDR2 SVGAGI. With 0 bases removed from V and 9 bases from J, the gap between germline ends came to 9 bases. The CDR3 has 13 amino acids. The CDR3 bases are TGTGCCAGCAGTTACTCCCTAGAGGGCATTCAGTACTTC. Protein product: CASSYSLEGIQYF.

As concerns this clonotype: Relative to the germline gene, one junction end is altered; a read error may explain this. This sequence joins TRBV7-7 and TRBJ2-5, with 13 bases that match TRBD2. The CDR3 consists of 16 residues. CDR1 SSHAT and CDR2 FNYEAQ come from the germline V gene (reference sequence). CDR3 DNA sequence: TGTGCTAGCAGCTTAGGGACTAGCGGGATTGAAGAGACCCAGTACTTC. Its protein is CASSLGTSGIEETQYF.

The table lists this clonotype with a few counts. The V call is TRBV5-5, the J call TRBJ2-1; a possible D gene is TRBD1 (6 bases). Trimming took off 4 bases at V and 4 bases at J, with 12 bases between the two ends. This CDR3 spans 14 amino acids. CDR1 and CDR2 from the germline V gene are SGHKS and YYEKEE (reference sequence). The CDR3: CASSQNQGYNEQFF. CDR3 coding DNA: TGTGCCAGCAGCCAAAACCAGGGGTACAATGAGCAGTTCTTC.

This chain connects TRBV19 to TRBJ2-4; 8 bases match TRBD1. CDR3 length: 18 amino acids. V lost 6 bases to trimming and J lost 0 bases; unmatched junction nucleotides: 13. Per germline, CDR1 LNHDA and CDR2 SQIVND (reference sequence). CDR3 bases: TGTGCCAGTAGCCGGATTGGACAGGGCTTTGGAGCCAAAAACATTCAGTACTTC. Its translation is CASSRIGQGFGAKNIQYF.

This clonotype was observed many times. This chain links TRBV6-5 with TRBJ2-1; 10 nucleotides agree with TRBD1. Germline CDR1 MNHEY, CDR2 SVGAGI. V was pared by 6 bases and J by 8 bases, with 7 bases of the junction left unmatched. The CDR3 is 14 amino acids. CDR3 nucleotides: TGTGCCAGCAGGACCGGGACAGGGGCATATGAGCAGTTCTTC. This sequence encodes CASRTGTGAYEQFF.

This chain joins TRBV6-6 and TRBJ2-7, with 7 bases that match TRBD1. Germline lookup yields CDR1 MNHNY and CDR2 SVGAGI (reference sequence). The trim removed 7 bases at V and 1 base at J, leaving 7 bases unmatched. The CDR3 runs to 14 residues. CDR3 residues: CASTKQGQSYEQYF. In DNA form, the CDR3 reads TGTGCCAGCACCAAACAGGGGCAATCCTACGAGCAGTACTTC.

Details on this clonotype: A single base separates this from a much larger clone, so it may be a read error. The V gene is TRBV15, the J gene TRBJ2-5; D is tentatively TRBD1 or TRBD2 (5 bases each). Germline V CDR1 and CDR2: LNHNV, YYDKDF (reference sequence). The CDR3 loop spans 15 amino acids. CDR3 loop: CTTSRDSGLAETQYF. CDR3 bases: TGTACCACCAGCAGAGACTCGGGGCTCGCAGAGACCCAGTACTTC.

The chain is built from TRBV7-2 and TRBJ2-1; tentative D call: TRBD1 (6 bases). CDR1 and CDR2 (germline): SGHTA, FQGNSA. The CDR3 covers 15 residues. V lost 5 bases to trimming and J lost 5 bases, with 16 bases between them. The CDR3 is CASSQQGWGNNEQFF. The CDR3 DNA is TGTGCCAGCAGCCAACAGGGATGGGGAAACAATGAGCAGTTCTTC.

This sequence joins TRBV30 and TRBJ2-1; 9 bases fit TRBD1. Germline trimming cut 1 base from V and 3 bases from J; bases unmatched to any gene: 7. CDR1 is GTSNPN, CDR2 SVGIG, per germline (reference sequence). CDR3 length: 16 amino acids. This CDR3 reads CAWSEATGGVYNEQFF. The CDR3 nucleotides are TGTGCCTGGAGTGAGGCGACAGGGGGGGTCTACAATGAGCAGTTCTTC.

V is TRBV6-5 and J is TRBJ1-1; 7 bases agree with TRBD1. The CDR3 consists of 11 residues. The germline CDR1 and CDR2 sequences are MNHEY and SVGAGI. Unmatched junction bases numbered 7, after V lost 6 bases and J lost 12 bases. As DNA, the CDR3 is TGTGCCAGCAGGACCGGGACAGAAACTTTCTTT. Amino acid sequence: CASRTGTETFF.

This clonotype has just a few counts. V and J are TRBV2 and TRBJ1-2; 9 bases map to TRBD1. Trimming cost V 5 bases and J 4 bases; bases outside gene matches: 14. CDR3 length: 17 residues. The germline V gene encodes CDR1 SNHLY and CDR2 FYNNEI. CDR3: CASSQTGGASRSYGYTF. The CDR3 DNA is TGTGCCAGCAGTCAAACAGGGGGCGCGTCCCGGTCCTATGGCTACACCTTC.